The present T cell receptor beta chain was sequenced within a study of T-cell reconstitution after alpha-beta-depleted transplantation in children. General observations from the study: Several patients had high TCRbeta diversity at day 60; it came from surviving recipient T cells and thymic progenitors. As was reported, about two months after transplant, alpha-beta T cells came from several hundred expanded graft clones. A year had passed since transplant, and T-cell counts and diversity by then came mostly from newly produced T cells.

The library targeted TCRbeta and was prepared with unique molecular identifiers. TCRdb reprocessed the PCR reads with MiXCR, giving one entry per CDR3 protein. The table has approximately 230,000 distinct CDR3 sequences, under 30% seen once. This CDR3 has 14 amino acids. CDR1 and CDR2 from the germline V gene are SQVTM and ANQGSEA. The V gene end was trimmed by 8 bases and the J gene end by 7 bases; junction bases not matched to a gene: 13. This clonotype turned up a few times. What it binds is not known. The TCR comes from a girl under 10 years old with Fanconi anemia, due to receive a stem cell transplant. Sequencing was performed on PBMCs, taken before TCRalphabeta/CD19-depleted stem cell transplant. The chain uses TRBV29-1 and TRBJ1-1; 10 bases fit TRBD1. The CDR3 DNA reads as TGCAGCTGCGGAGGGACAGGGGAATATGGTGAAGCTTTCTTT. Translation gives CSCGGTGEYGEAFF.